These 19 T cell receptor beta chains came from one sample sequenced in a study of T cell responses to AZD1222 COVID-19 vaccine. Generated by immunoSEQ multiplex PCR, the TCRdb table keeps only in-frame clones and is missing some. The sample shows 150,000 or so clones, roughly 80% of them seen only once. The starting material was peripheral blood, obtained on day 0 of MenACWY control vaccination. The receptors derive from an adult in good health.

This rearrangement joins TRBV11-2 to TRBJ2-7; 7 nucleotides agree with TRBD2. The CDR3 contains 18 residues. The germline V gene encodes CDR1 SGHAT and CDR2 FQNNGV. V was clipped by 0 bases and J by 2 bases; unmatched bases: 13. CDR3 region: CASSLDLRHGGGTYEQYF. In DNA form, the CDR3 reads TGTGCCAGCAGCTTAGATCTAAGACATGGCGGGGGAACCTACGAGCAGTACTTC.

In this sample, this clone turned up many times. The chain carries TRBV7-9 and TRBJ1-5; 8 positions match TRBD1. Germline loops: CDR1 SEHNR, CDR2 FQNEAQ (reference sequence). V shed 5 bases and J 6 bases; nucleotides not matched to a gene: 6. The CDR3 has 14 amino acids. As DNA, the CDR3 is TGTGCCAGCAGCGCCCGAGGACAGGGTCAGCCCCAGCATTTT. It translates to CASSARGQGQPQHF.

The rearrangement links TRBV7-9 to TRBJ1-6; perhaps TRBD1 as D (5 bases). This CDR3 is built from 15 residues. Germline CDR1 SEHNR, CDR2 FQNEAQ (reference sequence). Trimming cost V 5 bases and J 5 bases, with 13 bases left between them. This CDR3 reads CASSQGPADNSPLHF. CDR3 sequence (DNA): TGTGCCAGCAGCCAGGGACCAGCGGATAATTCACCCCTCCACTTT.

The V call is TRBV6-5, the J call TRBJ1-2, with 9 bases lining up with TRBD1. The V gene end was trimmed by 6 bases and the J gene end by 10 bases; junction bases not matched to a gene: 9. The CDR3 length is 13 residues. The V gene's germline CDR1 is MNHEY and CDR2 SVGAGI. CDR3 DNA: TGTGCCAGCAGACCCGGACAGGGGAGGGTCTACACCTTC. This sequence encodes CASRPGQGRVYTF.

The V and J genes are TRBV24-1 and TRBJ2-7, with D unresolved. V was cut by 9 bases and J by 0 bases, with 5 bases left in between. The CDR3 is 11 amino acids. CDR1 and CDR2 from the germline V gene are KGHDR and SFDVKD. CDR3 in amino acids: CATLCSYEQYV. The CDR3 region has the DNA TGTGCCACCCTTTGCTCCTACGAGCAGTACGTC.

The chain carries TRBV5-1 and TRBJ1-2; D may be TRBD1 (5 bases). V lost 0 bases and J 6 bases, leaving 9 bases between the germline ends. The germline V gene has CDR1 SGHRS and CDR2 YFSETQ. The CDR3 consists of 13 residues. The CDR3 nucleotides read TGCGCCAGCAGCTTGGGGGCAGGGCATGGCTACACCTTC. It codes for CASSLGAGHGYTF.

The chain uses TRBV6-5 and TRBJ1-5; D might be TRBD1 (6 bases). The CDR3 runs to 15 residues. Trimming left V 8 bases short and J 3 bases short, with 17 bases between. From germline, CDR1 is MNHEY and CDR2 SVGAGI. This chain's CDR3 is CASLAWGGDNQPQHF. As DNA, the CDR3 is TGTGCCAGCCTTGCCTGGGGGGGCGACAATCAGCCCCAGCATTTT.

Worth noting for this clone: Being one base from a much bigger clone, this may be a read error. Different DNA sequences within this sample yield the same CDR3. The chain employs TRBV6-6 and TRBJ1-2, with D possibly matching TRBD1 (5 bases). V lost 0 bases and J lost 2, with 7 bases in between. Germline CDR1 and CDR2: MNHNY and SVGAGI (reference sequence). The CDR3 extends over 14 amino acids. As DNA, the CDR3 is TGTGCCAGCAGTTACTCGAAGGGGAACTATGGCTACACCTTC. Amino acids: CASSYSKGNYGYTF.

This clone has only one observation. The gene calls are TRBV10-2 and TRBJ2-1; D is unresolved. The V gene lost 6 bases and the J gene lost 0 bases, with 6 bases spanning the gap. Germline CDR1 reads WSHSY; CDR2 reads SAAADI. The CDR3 loop spans 13 amino acids. As DNA, the CDR3 is TGCGCCAGCAGCCCTAGCTCCTACAATGAGCAGTTCTTC. Translated, it gives CASSPSSYNEQFF.

The chain uses TRBV7-2 and TRBJ2-7; 7 bases fit TRBD2. The CDR3 has 15 amino acids. Germline values: CDR1 SGHTA, CDR2 FQGNSA. V lost 5 bases and J lost 5; bases outside the gene matches: 12. The CDR3 sequence: CASSLVGGVNDEQYF. The CDR3 DNA reads TGTGCCAGCAGCCTCGTGGGGGGGGTCAATGACGAGCAGTACTTC.

This rearrangement joins TRBV7-3 to TRBJ1-3; tentatively, D is TRBD1 (5 bases). The CDR3 is 18 residues long. V lost 0 bases and J 4 bases, leaving 19 bases between the germline ends. Germline assignment: CDR1 SGHTA and CDR2 FQGTGA. The CDR3 here is CASSLTGTGKRGGNTIYF. The CDR3 region has the DNA TGTGCCAGCAGCTTAACGGGAACAGGAAAACGAGGCGGAAACACCATATATTTT.

This clone occurred a few times. This chain connects TRBV10-2 to TRBJ1-5; D ambiguous. Per germline, CDR1 WSHSY and CDR2 SAAADI. With 4 bases removed from V and 2 bases from J, the gap between germline ends came to 6 bases. CDR3 size: 13 residues. The CDR3 protein is CASSVQGNQPQHF. CDR3 in DNA: TGCGCCAGCAGTGTGCAGGGCAATCAGCCCCAGCATTTT.

V usage is TRBV7-9 and J usage is TRBJ1-5, with 7 nucleotides matching TRBD1. The J segment lost 4 bases and the V segment lost 4 bases, leaving 4 bases of the junction unmatched. The CDR3 loop spans 14 amino acids. Germline V gives CDR1 SEHNR, CDR2 FQNEAQ (reference sequence). The CDR3 DNA reads as TGTGCCAGCAGCTCGACAGGGAGGAATCAGCCCCAGCATTTT. This encodes CASSSTGRNQPQHF.

The chain's CDR3 is CASSLVGDRAQPQHF. The CDR3 region has the DNA TGTGCCAGCAGCTTAGTGGGGGACAGGGCTCAGCCCCAGCATTTT. This sequence joins TRBV7-8 and TRBJ1-5, with 9 bases that match TRBD1. After removal of 1 base from V and 6 bases from J, the junction contained 4 bases not matched to a gene. The CDR3 has 15 amino acids. CDR1 is SGHVS, CDR2 FQNEAQ, per germline.

This chain joins TRBV12-5 and TRBJ1-5; no clear D gene. Germline V gene sequence: CDR1 LGHNT, CDR2 FRNRAP. V gave up 2 bases and J gave up 5 bases, with 7 bases separating them. This CDR3 comprises 13 residues. Here the CDR3 DNA reads TGTGCTAGTGGTTTGACGTGGGATCAGCCCCAGCATTTT. Amino acids: CASGLTWDQPQHF.

This chain uses TRBV2 with TRBJ1-3; D may be TRBD1 (6 bases). The CDR3 consists of 19 residues. Germline CDR1 and CDR2: SNHLY and FYNNEI. Between the trimmed V and J ends, which lost 5 bases and 0 bases, there was a span of 23 bases. Here the CDR3 DNA reads TGTGCCAGCAGTTTGGGGACATCACCGATGACTTCCTCTGGAAACACCATATATTTT. Amino acid sequence: CASSLGTSPMTSSGNTIYF.

This rearrangement joins TRBV12-3 or TRBV12-4 to TRBJ2-1, with D tentatively TRBD2 (5 bases). CDR3 length: 12 amino acids. Trimming pared 4 bases from V and 7 bases from J, leaving 8 bases between. This CDR3 reads CASSYGENEQFF. In nucleotides, the CDR3 is TGTGCCAGCAGTTACGGGGAAAATGAGCAGTTCTTC.

The genes are TRBV2 and TRBJ2-5; 7 nucleotides agree with TRBD2. CDR3 length: 14 amino acids. Germline CDR1 reads SNHLY; CDR2 reads FYNNEI. V trimming: 5 bases; J trimming: 5 bases; junction bases outside the gene matches: 8. The CDR3 protein is CASSREGRRETQYF. The CDR3 bases are TGTGCCAGCAGTAGGGAGGGGCGGAGGGAGACCCAGTACTTC.

This clone was picked up one time. The chain is built from TRBV5-1 and TRBJ2-1; the match to TRBD1 covers 12 bases. V gave up 3 bases and J gave up 8 bases; unmatched junction bases: 6. CDR1 SGHRS and CDR2 YFSETQ come from the germline V gene. The CDR3 length is 15 residues. For the CDR3, the DNA is TGCGCCAGCAGCTCCGGGACAGGGGGCATCTATGAGCAGTTCTTC. It yields the protein CASSSGTGGIYEQFF.